This TCR beta chain emerged from a study of cytomegalovirus exposure and HLA in healthy donors. Study findings and constraints: In vitro, a few CMV-associated chains proved specific for CMV antigens. It was in a later analysis that TCR association rates were seen to vary by HLA locus, highest for DRB1 and lowest for HLA-C. Common viral pathogens seemed, in a later analysis, to connect with several of the most significant clusters.

This CDR3 spans 15 amino acids. Germline V lookup: CDR1 SGDLS, CDR2 YYNGEE. Trimming shortened V by 0 bases and J by 8 bases, and 17 bases separated the two germline ends. The PCR employed 60 Vbeta primers together with 13 Jbeta primers. The method was immunoSEQ multiplex PCR; TCRdb's version includes in-frame clones alone and lacks a portion of them. Of about 110,000 clones in the sample, 67% were seen once. Comments on this clone: Antigen specificity is unknown.

The sequence was collected from a young man in good health and CMV-seropositive. Sample: PBMCs. The rearrangement joins TRBV9 to TRBJ1-2; D unclear. CDR3 loop: CASSVVFGGMEGYTF. CDR3 coding DNA: TGTGCCAGCAGCGTAGTATTTGGAGGTATGGAGGGCTACACCTTC.